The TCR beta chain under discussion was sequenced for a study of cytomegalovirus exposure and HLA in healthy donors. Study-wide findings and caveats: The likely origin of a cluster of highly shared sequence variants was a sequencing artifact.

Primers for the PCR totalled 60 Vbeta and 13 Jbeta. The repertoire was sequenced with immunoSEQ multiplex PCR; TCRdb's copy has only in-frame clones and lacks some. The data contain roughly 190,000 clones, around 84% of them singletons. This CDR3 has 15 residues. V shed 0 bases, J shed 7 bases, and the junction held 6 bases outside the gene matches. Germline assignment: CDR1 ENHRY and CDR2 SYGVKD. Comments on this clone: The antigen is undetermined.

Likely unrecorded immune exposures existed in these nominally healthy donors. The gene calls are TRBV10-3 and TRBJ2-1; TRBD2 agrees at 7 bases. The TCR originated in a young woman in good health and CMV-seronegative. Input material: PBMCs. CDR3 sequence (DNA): TGTGCCATCAGTGAGTCAGGCCTAGCGGCGAATGAGCAGTTCTTC. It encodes CAISESGLAANEQFF.